This T cell receptor (beta chain) came from a study of blood T cell repertoires in COVID-19. Per germline, CDR1 MNHEY and CDR2 SVGAGI. CDR3 length equals 13 residues. The V end lost 6 bases, the J end lost 3 bases, and 12 bases lay between the germline ends. Assay used: immunoSEQ multiplex PCR; TCRdb lists only in-frame clones, some missing. This repertoire shows about 180,000 clones, roughly 85% found once; its top ten account for 26%. The clonotype comes from a woman aged 70 to 79 with acute or convalescent COVID-19. This chain links TRBV6-5 with TRBJ2-7; a possible D gene is TRBD1 (6 bases). Sequencing was performed on peripheral blood. DNA of the CDR3: TGTGCCAGCAGCCTCACCAGGGGCTACGAGCAGTACTTC. Translating gives CASSLTRGYEQYF.